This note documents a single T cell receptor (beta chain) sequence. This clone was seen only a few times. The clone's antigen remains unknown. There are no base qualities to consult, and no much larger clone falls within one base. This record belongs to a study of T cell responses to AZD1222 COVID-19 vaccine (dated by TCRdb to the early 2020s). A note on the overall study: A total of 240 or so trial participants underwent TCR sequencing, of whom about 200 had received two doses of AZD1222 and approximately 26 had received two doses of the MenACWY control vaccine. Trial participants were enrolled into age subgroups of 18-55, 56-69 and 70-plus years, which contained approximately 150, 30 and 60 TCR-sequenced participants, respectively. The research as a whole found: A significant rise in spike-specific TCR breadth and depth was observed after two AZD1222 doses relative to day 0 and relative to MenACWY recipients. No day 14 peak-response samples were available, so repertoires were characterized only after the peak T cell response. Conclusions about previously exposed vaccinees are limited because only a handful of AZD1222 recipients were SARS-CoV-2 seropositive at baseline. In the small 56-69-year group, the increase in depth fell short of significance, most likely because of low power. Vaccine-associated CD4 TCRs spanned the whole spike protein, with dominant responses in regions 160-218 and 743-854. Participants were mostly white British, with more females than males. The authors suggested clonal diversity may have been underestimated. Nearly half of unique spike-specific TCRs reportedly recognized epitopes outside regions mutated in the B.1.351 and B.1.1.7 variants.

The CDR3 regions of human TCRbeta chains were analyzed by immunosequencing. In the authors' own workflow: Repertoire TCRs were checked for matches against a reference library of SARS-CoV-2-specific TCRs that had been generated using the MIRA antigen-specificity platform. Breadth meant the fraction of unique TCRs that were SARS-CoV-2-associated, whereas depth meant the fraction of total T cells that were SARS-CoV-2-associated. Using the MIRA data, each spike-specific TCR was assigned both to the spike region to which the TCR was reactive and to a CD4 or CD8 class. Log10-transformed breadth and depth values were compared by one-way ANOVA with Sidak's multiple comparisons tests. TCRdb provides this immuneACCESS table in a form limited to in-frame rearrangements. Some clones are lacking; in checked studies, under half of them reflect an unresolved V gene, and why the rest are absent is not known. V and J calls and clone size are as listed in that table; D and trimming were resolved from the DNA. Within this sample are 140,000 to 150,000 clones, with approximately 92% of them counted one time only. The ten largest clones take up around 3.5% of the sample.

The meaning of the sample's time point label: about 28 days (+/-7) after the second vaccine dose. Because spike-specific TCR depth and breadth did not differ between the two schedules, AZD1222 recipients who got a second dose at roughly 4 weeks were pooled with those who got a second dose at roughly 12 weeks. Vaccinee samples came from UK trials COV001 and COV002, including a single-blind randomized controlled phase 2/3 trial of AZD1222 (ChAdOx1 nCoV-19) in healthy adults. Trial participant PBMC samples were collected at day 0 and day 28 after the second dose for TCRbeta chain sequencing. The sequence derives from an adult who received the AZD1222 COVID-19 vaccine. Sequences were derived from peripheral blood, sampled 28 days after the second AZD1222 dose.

This receptor has the CDR3 CASSLELQGAQSYEQYF. The DNA sequence follows: TGTGCCAGCAGCTTAGAACTACAGGGGGCCCAATCCTACGAGCAGTACTTC. Recombination linked TRBV11-2 to TRBJ2-7; TRBD1 matches 9 bases in the middle. Including the terminal cysteine and phenylalanine, the CDR3 comprises 17 residues. This entry keeps only the CDR3 DNA: 51 bases, framed from base 1. The junction shows trimming of 0 bases on V and 1 base on J, and the gene matches do not reach 7 bases of it. CDR1 and CDR2, per the germline V gene, are SGHAT and FQNNGV. Where the CDR3 stops, the reference TRBV11-2 and TRBJ2-7 genes take over; the full variable domain is EAGVAQSPRYKIIEKRQSVAFWCNPISGHATLYWYQQILGQGPKLLIQFQNNGVVDDSQLPKDRFSAERLKGVDSTLKIQPAKLEDSAVYLCASSLELQGAQSYEQYFGPGTRLTVT.